This T cell receptor beta chain was observed in a study of regulatory T cells in long-lasting Graves disease. About the research overall: Over 5 years on antithyroid drugs plus positive TSH receptor antibodies marked Graves' disease as persistent.

Germline-derived CDR1 and CDR2 are SGHRS and YFSETQ. Deletions cut 0 bases from V and 5 bases from J, with 18 bases between. This CDR3 contains 16 residues. Building of the TCR beta libraries involved iRepertoire HTBI primers and Arm-PCR of CDR3 regions. Each CDR3 protein is one row after TCRdb ran MiXCR on the multiplex PCR reads. Among approximately 470,000 distinct CDR3 sequences, 20% to 25% were seen once, and the ten largest hold approximately 7.8%. Time point given: persistent/refractory GD, antithyroid drugs over 5 years with positive TRAb. The TCR library was made from RNA that had been extracted from PBMCs in TRIzol. Patients came through an endocrinology department, and that department was in Xi'an, China.

This chain connects TRBV5-1 to TRBJ2-7, with a weak D call TRBD2 (7 bases). The specimen was peripheral blood mononuclear cells (PBMCs), collected when the disease was refractory, from a patient treated with antithyroid drugs. The clonotype comes from a female donor with Graves disease. Here the CDR3 DNA reads TGCGCCAGCAGCTTGGGCCCCGGGGGGCGAAGGAACGAGCAGTACTTC. It is translated as CASSLGPGGRRNEQYF.